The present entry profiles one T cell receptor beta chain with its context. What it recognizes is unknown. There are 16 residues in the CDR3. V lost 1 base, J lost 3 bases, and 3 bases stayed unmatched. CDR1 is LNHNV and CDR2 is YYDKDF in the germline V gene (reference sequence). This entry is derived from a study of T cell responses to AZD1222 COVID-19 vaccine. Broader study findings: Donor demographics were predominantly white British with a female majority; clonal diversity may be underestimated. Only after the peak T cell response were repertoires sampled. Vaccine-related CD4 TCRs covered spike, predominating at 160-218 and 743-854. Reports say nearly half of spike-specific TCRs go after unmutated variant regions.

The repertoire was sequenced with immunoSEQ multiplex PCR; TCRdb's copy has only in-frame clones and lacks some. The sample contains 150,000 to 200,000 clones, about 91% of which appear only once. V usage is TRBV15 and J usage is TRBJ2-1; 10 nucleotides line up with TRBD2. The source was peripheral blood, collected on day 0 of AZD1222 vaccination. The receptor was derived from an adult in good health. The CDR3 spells CATSRGIAGGYNEQFF. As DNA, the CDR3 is TGTGCCACCAGCAGAGGAATAGCGGGAGGCTACAATGAGCAGTTCTTC.